Below are 32 T cell receptor beta chains sequenced from a single sample in a study of shared clonotypes between healthy human individuals. Generated by immunoSEQ multiplex PCR, the TCRdb table keeps only in-frame clones and is missing some. The data contain approximately 2.5 million clones, over 85% of them singletons. The sequencing input was naive CD4+ T cells from PBMCs. Subset noted: CD45RA+ positively selected. These receptors were obtained from a man younger than 35 in good health. Some clones in this sample may be carry-over from other donors' samples.

The chain uses TRBV6-1 and TRBJ2-1, with TRBD2 identical over 9 bases. CDR1 and CDR2 (germline): MNHNS, SASEGT. The CDR3 has 17 amino acids. Germline trimming cut 4 bases from V and 5 bases from J; bases unmatched to any gene: 12. The DNA of the CDR3 is TGTGCCAGCAGTGCCAAGAGTGGCGGGAGGGTCGACAATGAGCAGTTCTTC. Protein product: CASSAKSGGRVDNEQFF.

About this clone: Other DNA sequences of this sample code for an identical CDR3. The chain uses TRBV7-9 and TRBJ2-3, with D unresolved. Germline V CDR1 and CDR2: SEHNR, FQNEAQ (reference sequence). The CDR3 contains 14 residues. Trimming took off 1 base at V and 1 base at J, with 6 bases between the two ends. CDR3 DNA: TGTGCCAGCAGCTTAGTTGGGGGCACAGATACGCAGTATTTT. This translates into CASSLVGGTDTQYF.

The chain's CDR3 is CASKPLRGSTGTGDHEQFF. The CDR3 region has the DNA TGTGCCAGCAAGCCTCTGCGGGGTTCCACCGGGACAGGGGACCATGAGCAGTTCTTC. This chain joins TRBV28 and TRBJ2-1, with 10 positions matching TRBD1. Trimming at V came to 7 bases and at J to 8 bases, leaving 23 bases not matched to a gene. Germline V lookup: CDR1 MDHEN, CDR2 SYDVKM. The CDR3 is 19 residues long.

V gene TRBV7-3 combines with J gene TRBJ1-1; possibly TRBD1 for D (5 bases). Germline-derived CDR1 and CDR2 are SGHTA and FQGTGA. This CDR3 has 13 amino acids. Between the trimmed V and J ends, which lost 2 bases and 6 bases, there was a span of 10 bases. The DNA of the CDR3 is TGTGCCAGCAGCTTATGGGGCAGGGCTGAAGCTTTCTTT. Translating gives CASSLWGRAEAFF.

As regards this clone: The sample holds other DNA sequences that translate to the same CDR3. This chain links TRBV18 with TRBJ1-5; D is ambiguous. The CDR3 covers 14 residues. V shed 1 base and J shed 7 bases, with 11 bases lying between them. Germline V lookup: CDR1 KGHSH, CDR2 LQKENI. The CDR3 sequence is CASSPLGGEQPQHF. In nucleotides, the CDR3 is TGTGCCAGCTCACCACTGGGTGGGGAGCAGCCCCAGCATTTT.

A single count supports this clone. J is TRBJ1-2 and V is TRBV27; 11 bases align to TRBD1. The CDR3 consists of 14 residues. Germline CDR1 MNHEY, CDR2 SMNVEV (reference sequence). V gave up 6 bases and J gave up 4 bases; unmatched junction bases: 4. Here the CDR3 DNA reads TGTGCCAGCAGGGGGACAGGGGGAACCTATGGCTACACCTTC. Translation: CASRGTGGTYGYTF.

This clone was detected only once. The chain uses TRBV5-4 and TRBJ2-2, with TRBD2 matching 12 bases. There are 16 residues in the CDR3. Germline V gene sequence: CDR1 SGHNT, CDR2 YYREEE (reference sequence). J was trimmed by 4 bases and V by 1 base; bases with no gene match: 2. CDR3 sequence: CASSLLLAGGTGELFF. The CDR3 nucleotides are TGTGCCAGCAGCTTGCTACTAGCGGGAGGCACCGGGGAGCTGTTTTTT.

The chain combines TRBV6-1 with TRBJ1-4, with 10 bases matching TRBD1. CDR1 MNHNS and CDR2 SASEGT come from the germline V gene. Trimming removed 7 bases from V and 6 bases from J; junction bases left unmatched: 5. The CDR3 extends over 14 amino acids. The CDR3 reads CASISTGGDEKLFF. DNA for the CDR3: TGTGCCAGCATCTCGACAGGGGGCGATGAAAAACTGTTTTTT.

A remark on this clone: The final CDR3 position lacks the conserved phenylalanine or tryptophan, pointing to a likely read error. The limits of the CDR3 on the DNA are not certain, so only TCRdb's listed CDR3 is given. This sequence joins TRBV20-1 and TRBJ2-7; the table's D call, TRBD2, was not checked against the DNA. The CDR3 spans 11 residues, counting both ends. Germline lookup yields CDR1 DFQATT and CDR2 SNEGSKA (reference sequence). CDR3 in amino acids: CSARSRSRDYL.

The chain recombines TRBV9 with TRBJ2-2; perhaps TRBD1 as D (6 bases). The length of the CDR3 is 17 residues. Germline lookup yields CDR1 SGDLS and CDR2 YYNGEE. V was pared by 1 base and J by 3 bases, with 16 bases between. The CDR3 DNA reads TGTGCCAGCAGCGTAATCACACGGGACACTCACACCGGGGAGCTGTTTTTT. This gives the protein CASSVITRDTHTGELFF.

V gene TRBV5-3 combines with J gene TRBJ1-4; unclear D gene. TRBV5-3 is an open reading frame whose function is uncertain. The CDR3 is made up of 16 amino acids. V shed 3 bases and J shed 4 bases, with 16 bases lying between them. The CDR3 reads CARSSIIQNLNEKLFF. The CDR3 DNA follows: TGTGCCAGAAGCTCCATCATACAGAACCTTAATGAAAAACTGTTTTTT.

J is TRBJ2-2 and V is TRBV7-8, with a tentative D call TRBD1 (5 bases). Trimming pared 7 bases from V and 4 bases from J, leaving 13 bases between. The CDR3 spans 14 residues. The germline gives CDR1 SGHVS, CDR2 FQNEAQ. Written as DNA, the CDR3 is TGTGCCAGCAAAAACTGGACACCCACCGGGGAGCTGTTTTTT. Translation gives CASKNWTPTGELFF.

This rearrangement joins TRBV6-1 to TRBJ2-3, with D maybe TRBD2 (6 bases). Germline-derived CDR1 and CDR2 are MNHNS and SASEGT. CDR3 size: 15 residues. Trimming pared 9 bases from V and 3 bases from J, leaving 19 bases between. The CDR3 coding sequence is TGTGCCAGTCTACCGGGAGAGGGAAGGACAGATACGCAGTATTTT. Protein product: CASLPGEGRTDTQYF.

The chain employs TRBV5-1 and TRBJ2-3; D may match TRBD1 or TRBD2 (5 bases each). The CDR3 extends over 15 amino acids. Deletions cut 6 bases from V and 1 base from J, with 15 bases between. Germline V gene lookup returns CDR1 SGHRS and CDR2 YFSETQ. In DNA form, the CDR3 reads TGCGCCAGCATCCGGGGCAACTCACGCACAGATACGCAGTATTTT. Translating it yields CASIRGNSRTDTQYF. Full variable domain (outside the CDR3, taken from reference TRBV5-1 and TRBJ2-3): KAGVTQTPRYLIKTRGQQVTLSCSPISGHRSVSWYQQTPGQGLQFLFEYFSETQRNKGNFPGRFSGRQFSNSRSEMNVSTLELGDSALYLCASIRGNSRTDTQYFGPGTRLTVL.

On this clone: In the same sample, other DNA sequences code for this CDR3. The rearrangement joins TRBV11-3 to TRBJ2-1; 15 bases match TRBD2. Germline CDR1 reads SGHNT; CDR2 reads YENEEA. J was trimmed by 8 bases and V by 5 bases; bases with no gene match: 4. The CDR3 covers 15 residues. Here the CDR3 DNA reads TGTGCCAGCAGCCCCGGACTAGCGGGGGGGGATGAGCAGTTCTTC. Translated: CASSPGLAGGDEQFF.

The V call is TRBV11-2, the J call TRBJ2-1; 10 bases are shared with TRBD2. This CDR3 comprises 17 residues. Trimming took 5 bases from V and 4 from J; bases not matched to a gene: 11. Germline CDR1 and CDR2: SGHAT and FQNNGV. This CDR3 reads CASSSRTSGSLYNEQFF. The CDR3 DNA sequence: TGTGCCAGCAGCAGCCGGACTAGCGGAAGCCTGTACAATGAGCAGTTCTTC. The full variable domain, rest sourced from reference TRBV11-2 and TRBJ2-1, is EAGVAQSPRYKIIEKRQSVAFWCNPISGHATLYWYQQILGQGPKLLIQFQNNGVVDDSQLPKDRFSAERLKGVDSTLKIQPAKLEDSAVYLCASSSRTSGSLYNEQFFGPGTRLTVL.

The rearrangement joins TRBV18 to TRBJ2-6; perhaps TRBD2 as D (6 bases). CDR1 is KGHSH, CDR2 LQKENI, per germline. This CDR3 has 18 amino acids. Trimming pared 6 bases from V and 0 bases from J, leaving 18 bases between. The CDR3 reads CASSPRGGYLSGANVLTF. In DNA form, the CDR3 reads TGTGCCAGCTCCCCCCGTGGGGGGTACCTCTCTGGGGCCAACGTCCTGACTTTC. The full variable domain, with the rest looked up from reference TRBV18 and TRBJ2-6, is NAGVMQNPRHLVRRRGQEARLRCSPMKGHSHVYWYRQLPEEGLKFMVYLQKENIIDESGMPKERFSAEFPKEGPSILRIQQVVRGDSAAYFCASSPRGGYLSGANVLTFGAGSRLTVL.

This clone was recorded once. The chain couples TRBV15 to TRBJ1-2; weak D call: TRBD1 (5 bases). V was pared by 1 base and J by 0 bases, with 6 bases between. The CDR3 contains 14 residues. CDR1 and CDR2 (germline): LNHNV, YYDKDF (reference sequence). As DNA, the CDR3 is TGTGCCACCAGCAGAGGGGGGGCTAACTATGGCTACACCTTC. Translating gives CATSRGGANYGYTF.

V and J are TRBV5-1 and TRBJ2-2; 7 bases are shared with TRBD1. Germline values: CDR1 SGHRS, CDR2 YFSETQ. This CDR3 contains 17 residues. J was trimmed by 5 bases and V by 4 bases; bases with no gene match: 14. The CDR3 sequence: CASSPTLDRLLTGELFF. The CDR3 DNA follows: TGCGCCAGCAGCCCGACCCTGGACAGGTTGTTAACCGGGGAGCTGTTTTTT.

On this clone: The sample holds other DNA sequences that translate to the same CDR3. The V gene is TRBV4-1, the J gene TRBJ1-5, with 10 bases identical to TRBD1. The CDR3 is made up of 16 amino acids. V gave up 1 base and J gave up 2 bases; unmatched junction bases: 2. Germline loops: CDR1 MGHRA, CDR2 YSYEKL. The CDR3 sequence: CASSQGGTGGNQPQHF. CDR3 in DNA: TGCGCCAGCAGCCAAGGGGGGACAGGGGGCAATCAGCCCCAGCATTTT.

V usage is TRBV5-1 and J usage is TRBJ1-3; D uncertain. The CDR3 is 15 amino acids. Germline values: CDR1 SGHRS, CDR2 YFSETQ. Trimming left V 4 bases short and J 3 bases short, with 14 bases between. The CDR3 here is CASSPRSAGGNTIYF. The DNA of the CDR3 is TGCGCCAGCAGCCCCAGAAGTGCTGGTGGAAACACCATATATTTT.

This clone turned up a few times. The J gene is TRBJ1-1, the V gene TRBV2; maybe TRBD1 (5 bases). Germline CDR1 and CDR2: SNHLY and FYNNEI. Trimming took off 6 bases at V and 7 bases at J, with 12 bases between the two ends. The CDR3 totals 12 residues. CDR3 DNA: TGTGCCAGCAGGGACCGGGGGGATGAAGCTTTCTTT. It encodes CASRDRGDEAFF.

V usage is TRBV4-1 and J usage is TRBJ1-5; tentatively, D is TRBD1 (5 bases). Trimming stripped 1 base from V and 4 bases from J, with 14 bases between. The CDR3 loop spans 16 amino acids. The germline gives CDR1 MGHRA, CDR2 YSYEKL. The CDR3 DNA reads as TGCGCCAGCAGCCAAGTAAAGCGACAGTTAAATCAGCCCCAGCATTTT. The encoded protein is CASSQVKRQLNQPQHF.

This clone was picked up one time. The CDR3 sequence: CASSLRQGGTDTQYF. CDR3 DNA: TGTGCCAGCAGTCTCAGACAGGGTGGCACAGATACGCAGTATTTT. V gene TRBV2 combines with J gene TRBJ2-3; 7 nucleotides line up with TRBD1. CDR1 and CDR2 (germline): SNHLY, FYNNEI. The CDR3 is 15 amino acids. Losses at the gene ends were 5 bases for V and 1 base for J; bases not matched to a gene: 6.

V and J are TRBV2 and TRBJ1-5; a possible D gene is TRBD1 (5 bases). V was pared by 4 bases and J by 2 bases, with 15 bases between. The CDR3 is 16 residues long. Germline V gives CDR1 SNHLY, CDR2 FYNNEI. CDR3 region: CASSVNGGRGNQPQHF. CDR3 nucleotide sequence: TGTGCCAGCAGTGTGAATGGGGGAAGGGGCAATCAGCCCCAGCATTTT.

The CDR3 DNA reads TGTGCCAGCAGCGTGGGCACCCTAGACAATGAGCAGTTCTTC. Protein product: CASSVGTLDNEQFF. The chain couples TRBV9 to TRBJ2-1; D remains ambiguous. The germline V and J ends were trimmed by 2 bases and 5 bases, with 11 bases remaining between them. Germline CDR1 and CDR2: SGDLS and YYNGEE. The CDR3 has 14 residues.

The V call is TRBV6-1, the J call TRBJ2-5; D is unresolved. The DNA matches TRBJ2-7 better at its end, which makes the J call doubtful. The germline CDR1 and CDR2 sequences are MNHNS and SASEGT. The CDR3 sequence is 9 residues long. CDR3 sequence reads: CATQYEQYF. The DNA for the CDR3 is TGTGCCACCCAATACGAGCAGTACTTC.

A note on this clone: The same CDR3 is also encoded by other DNA sequences in this sample. The rearrangement uses TRBV18 and TRBJ2-1; possible D gene TRBD2, 6 bases. The germline gives CDR1 KGHSH, CDR2 LQKENI. Trimming pared 4 bases from V and 0 bases from J, leaving 13 bases between. The CDR3 covers 16 residues. CDR3 sequence: CASSLLATSSYNEQFF. The CDR3 DNA follows: TGTGCCAGCTCACTCTTAGCGACTAGCTCCTACAATGAGCAGTTCTTC.

The chain carries TRBV6-1 and TRBJ1-3, with TRBD1 matching 7 bases. Unmatched junction bases numbered 4, after V lost 5 bases and J lost 0 bases. CDR1 and CDR2 (germline): MNHNS, SASEGT. The CDR3 totals 15 residues. The CDR3 DNA follows: TGTGCCAGCAGTTCCCGGACAGGCTCTGGAAACACCATATATTTT. Protein product: CASSSRTGSGNTIYF.

This chain connects TRBV5-4 to TRBJ1-1; D remains ambiguous. The length of the CDR3 is 17 residues. The V and J ends lost 0 bases and 0 bases respectively, with 15 bases between them. In germline, CDR1 is SGHNT, CDR2 YYREEE (reference sequence). This CDR3 reads CASSLAGRGLMNTEAFF. CDR3 nucleotide sequence: TGTGCCAGCAGCTTGGCCGGGCGAGGGCTCATGAACACTGAAGCTTTCTTT.

This chain uses TRBV5-1 with TRBJ1-6; D not certain. CDR3 length: 17 amino acids. Trimming took 3 bases from V and 0 from J, leaving 13 bases between them. Per germline, CDR1 SGHRS and CDR2 YFSETQ. CDR3 nucleotides: TGCGCCAGCAGCTCTTACACCCCGAGCTCCTATAATTCACCCCTCCACTTT. It specifies CASSSYTPSSYNSPLHF.

The rearrangement joins TRBV2 to TRBJ1-1; TRBD1 aligns across 7 bases. Germline assignment: CDR1 SNHLY and CDR2 FYNNEI. CDR3 length: 16 residues. Trimming removed 8 bases from V and 4 bases from J; junction bases left unmatched: 16. CDR3 in amino acids: CASVPTLQTGPTEAFF. CDR3 nucleotide sequence: TGTGCCAGCGTACCAACTTTACAGACAGGGCCCACTGAAGCTTTCTTT.